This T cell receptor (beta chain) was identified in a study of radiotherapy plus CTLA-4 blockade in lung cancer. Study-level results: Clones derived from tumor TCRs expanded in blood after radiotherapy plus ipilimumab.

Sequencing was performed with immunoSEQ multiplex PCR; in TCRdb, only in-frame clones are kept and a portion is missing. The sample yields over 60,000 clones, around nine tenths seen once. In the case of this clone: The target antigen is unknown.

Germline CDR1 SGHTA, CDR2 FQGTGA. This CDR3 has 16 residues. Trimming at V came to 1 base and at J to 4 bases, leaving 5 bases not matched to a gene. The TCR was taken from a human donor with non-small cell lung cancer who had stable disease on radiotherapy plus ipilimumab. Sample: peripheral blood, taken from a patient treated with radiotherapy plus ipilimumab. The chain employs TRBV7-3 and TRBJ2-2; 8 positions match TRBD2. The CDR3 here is CASSLSGSGGTGELFF. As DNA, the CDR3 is TGTGCCAGCAGCTTAAGCGGGAGCGGGGGCACCGGGGAGCTGTTTTTT.